The clone carrying this TCR beta chain was observed a handful of times. In terms of age and location, participants ranged from roughly 18 to 100 years and lived in approximately 24 US areas. This CDR3 has 14 amino acids. V lost 6 bases, J lost 7 bases, and 8 bases stayed unmatched. CDR1 MDHEN and CDR2 SYDVKM come from the germline V gene. The sample comes from a study of blood T cell repertoires in COVID-19. Study overall: The analysed material was cDNA or gDNA that came from T cells, B-cell-depleted T cells, or PBMCs.

Original analysis: Reference gene primer amplification gave estimated nucleated cell counts. This table comes from immunoSEQ multiplex PCR, and its TCRdb copy is limited to in-frame clones, with some not included. D and trimming were read from the DNA, whereas the V and J calls and clone size are those reported in that table. The data show approximately 270,000 clones, roughly 85% seen once. The source material was PBMCs or T cells enriched from blood (not recorded which). This chain connects TRBV28 to TRBJ1-2, with 10 bases lining up with TRBD1. The TCR comes from a woman between 45 and 60 years old who had recovered from COVID-19. The CDR3 DNA is TGTGCCAGCAGCCCGACAGGGGGCGTGGGTGGCTACACCTTC. Amino acid sequence: CASSPTGGVGGYTF.